This T cell receptor (beta chain) was captured in a study of shared clonotypes between healthy human individuals. On this clone itself: The antigen is undetermined.

The CDR3 is 16 amino acids. Germline-derived CDR1 and CDR2 are MGHDK and SYGVNS. V was pared by 1 base and J by 0 bases, with 10 bases between. The assay was immunoSEQ multiplex PCR, and TCRdb's table has in-frame clones only and misses some. This table has approximately 120,000 clones, 68% appearing once. Study-level points and caveats: Larger richness was generally estimated for naive than memory subsets. Donors were few, which limited the genetic and exposure-history diversity represented.

Sequencing used memory CD8+ T cells sorted from blood. Stated subset: CD45RO+ cells pooled with CCR7-negative TemRA cells. The rearrangement links TRBV25-1 to TRBJ2-1, with no clear D. The sequence was obtained from a woman in her thirties in good health. CDR3 amino acids: CASSESEGSSYNEQFF. DNA of the CDR3: TGTGCCAGCAGTGAATCCGAAGGCAGCTCCTACAATGAGCAGTTCTTC.